This T cell receptor (beta chain) comes out of a study of memory CD4+ T cells and cytomegalovirus serostatus (dated by TCRdb to about 2019). Turning to the overall study: The 35 or so healthy Belgian adults in the cohort included 9 who were CMV seropositive and 24 who were CMV seronegative. The study sequenced CD4+ memory TCRbeta repertoires of a Belgian cohort with known cytomegalovirus serostatus to replicate a published TCR-based CMV serostatus classifier.

Study-wide findings and limitations: Among the 150 to 200 previously reported CMV-associated TCRbeta sequences, 67 showed up in the CD4+ memory repertoires, with each one found in between one and five individuals. The results were read as suggesting that the CMV-associated TCR signature is, for the most part, present in the CD4+ memory repertoire. For predicting CMV serostatus, the median bootstrapped AUC was approximately 0.96 using the original framework and approximately 0.91 using a US-trained random forest. On the Belgian cohort, the classifier based on the original framework reached a median bootstrapped AUC of 0.95, with a 95% CI of 0.76-1.00. Only CD4+CD45RO+ memory cells were sequenced, in contrast to the original study, which included naive and memory CD4+ and CD8+ populations.

Single viable CD3+CD4+CD8-CD45RO+ cells were sorted as memory CD4+ T cells on a FACSAria II. To determine CMV serostatus, a Roche Elecsys assay was used that detects serum IgG against CMV pp150, pp28, p38 and p52. Following thawing, total CD4+ T cells were enriched through positive selection using CD4 magnetic microbeads. Samples originated from another study that specifically interrogated the CD4+ T cell memory repertoire. Following standard operating procedures, peripheral blood mononuclear cells were isolated and cryopreserved, while serum was kept at -80 degrees C. The staining relied on CD3-PerCP (BW264/56), CD4-APC (RPA-T4), CD45RO-PE (UCHT1) and CD8-Pacific Orange (3B5) antibodies, and Sytox blue was used to exclude non-viable cells. A single count supports this clone. No antigen is known for it. Per-base qualities were not stored, and no clone one base away is much larger. The Quick-DNA Microprep Kit was used to extract genomic DNA from the sorted cells. Amplification of TCRbeta DNA was done with the immunoSEQ hsTCRbeta kit, following the protocol from the manufacturer. An Illumina MiSeq instrument was used to sequence the TCRbeta libraries. The original pipeline was this. Removing out-of-frame sequences left approximately 2,000,000 distinct TCRbeta sequences, an average of about 70,000 per individual. Two values were used to score each individual: the count of 150 to 200 previously reported CMV-associated TCRbeta sequences and the total count of productive distinct TCRbeta sequences. A beta-binomial model was reimplemented in Python, and scikit-learn random forests with default parameters were trained on US cohort data. Classifier performance on the Belgian cohort was summarized as median AUC with percentile confidence intervals calculated over 10,000 bootstrap iterations. Held by TCRdb, this immuneACCESS table contains in-frame sequences only and omits some clones. Under half of the omission traces to an unresolved V gene where checked; the cause of the rest is unknown. That table gives V, J and clone size, and the DNA gave D and trimming. For this sample there are about 58,000 clones; 82% appear just once. The top ten hold about 0.51% of the sample.

The receptor comes from an adult in good health and CMV-seronegative. Some clones in this sample may be carry-over from other donors' samples. Sequencing was performed on memory CD4+ T cells from blood.

The CDR3 reads CASRRTGVYEQYF. The nucleotide sequence is TGTGCCAGCAGAAGAACGGGGGTCTACGAGCAGTACTTC. The sequence links TRBV6-1 to TRBJ2-7, and possibly TRBD2, on 6 matching bases. Deletion took 6 bases off V and 3 bases off J, with a span of 12 bases between the germline ends. CDR3 length: 13 amino acids, cysteine to phenylalanine. The DNA shown is the 39-base CDR3, in frame from base 1. Based on the germline V gene, the CDR1 and CDR2 sequences are MNHNS and SASEGT.